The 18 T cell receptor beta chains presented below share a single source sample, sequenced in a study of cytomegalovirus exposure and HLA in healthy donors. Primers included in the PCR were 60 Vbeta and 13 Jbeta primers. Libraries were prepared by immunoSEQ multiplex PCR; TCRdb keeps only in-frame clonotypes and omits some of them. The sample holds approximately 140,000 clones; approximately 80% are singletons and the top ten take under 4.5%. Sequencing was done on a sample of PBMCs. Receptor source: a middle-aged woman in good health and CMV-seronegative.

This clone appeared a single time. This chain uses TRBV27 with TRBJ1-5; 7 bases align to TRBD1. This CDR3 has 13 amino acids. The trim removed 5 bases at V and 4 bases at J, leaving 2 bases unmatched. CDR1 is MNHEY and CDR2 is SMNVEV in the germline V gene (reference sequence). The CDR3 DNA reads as TGTGCCAGCAGTCGGGACAGTAATCAGCCCCAGCATTTT. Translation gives CASSRDSNQPQHF.

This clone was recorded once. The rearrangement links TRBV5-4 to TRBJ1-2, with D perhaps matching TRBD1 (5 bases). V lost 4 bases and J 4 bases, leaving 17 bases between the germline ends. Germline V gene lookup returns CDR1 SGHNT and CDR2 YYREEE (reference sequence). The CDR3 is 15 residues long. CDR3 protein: CASSLTDNYFYGYTF. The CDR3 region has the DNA TGTGCCAGCAGCCTGACGGACAACTACTTCTATGGCTACACCTTC.

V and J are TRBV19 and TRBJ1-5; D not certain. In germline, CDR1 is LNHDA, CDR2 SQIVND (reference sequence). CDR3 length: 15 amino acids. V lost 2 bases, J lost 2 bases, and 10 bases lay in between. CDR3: CASSIFLAGNQPQHF. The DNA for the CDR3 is TGTGCCAGTAGTATATTTCTGGCCGGCAATCAGCCCCAGCATTTT.

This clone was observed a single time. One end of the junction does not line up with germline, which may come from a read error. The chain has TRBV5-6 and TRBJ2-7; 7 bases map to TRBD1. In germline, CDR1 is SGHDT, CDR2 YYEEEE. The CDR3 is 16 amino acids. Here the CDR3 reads CARSHLTGTASYEQYF. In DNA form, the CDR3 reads TGTGCCCGCAGCCACCTGACCGGGACAGCGTCCTACGAGCAGTACTTC. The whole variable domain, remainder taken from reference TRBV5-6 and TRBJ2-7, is DAGVTQSPTHLIKTRGQQVTLRCSPKSGHDTVSWYQQALGQGPQFIFQYYEEEERQRGNFPDRFSGHQFPNYSSELNVNALLLGDSALYLCARSHLTGTASYEQYFGPGTRLTVT.

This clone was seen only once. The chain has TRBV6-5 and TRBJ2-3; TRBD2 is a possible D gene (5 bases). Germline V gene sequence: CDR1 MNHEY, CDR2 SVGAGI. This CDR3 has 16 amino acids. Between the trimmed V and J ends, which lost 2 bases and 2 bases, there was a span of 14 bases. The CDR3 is CASSYKSPRDTDTQYF. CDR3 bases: TGTGCCAGCAGTTACAAAAGTCCCCGGGACACAGATACGCAGTATTTT.

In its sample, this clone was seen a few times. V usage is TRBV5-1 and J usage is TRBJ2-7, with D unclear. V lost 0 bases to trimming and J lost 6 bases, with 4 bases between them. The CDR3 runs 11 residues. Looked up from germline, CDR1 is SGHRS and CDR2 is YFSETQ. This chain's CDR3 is CASSLVVEQYF. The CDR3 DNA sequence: TGCGCCAGCAGCTTGGTAGTCGAGCAGTACTTC.

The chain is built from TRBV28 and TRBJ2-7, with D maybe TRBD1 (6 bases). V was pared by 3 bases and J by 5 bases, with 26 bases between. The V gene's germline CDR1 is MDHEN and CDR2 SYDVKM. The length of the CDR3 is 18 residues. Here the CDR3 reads CASSFTPSKTGKSHEQYF. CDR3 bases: TGTGCCAGCAGTTTTACCCCCTCTAAAACAGGGAAGTCCCACGAGCAGTACTTC.

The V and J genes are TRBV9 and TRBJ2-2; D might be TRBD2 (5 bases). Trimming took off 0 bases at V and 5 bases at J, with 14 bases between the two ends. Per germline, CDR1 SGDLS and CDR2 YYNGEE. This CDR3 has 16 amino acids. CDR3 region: CASSVAGRGGTGELFF. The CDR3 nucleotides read TGTGCCAGCAGCGTAGCAGGACGGGGTGGGACCGGGGAGCTGTTTTTT.

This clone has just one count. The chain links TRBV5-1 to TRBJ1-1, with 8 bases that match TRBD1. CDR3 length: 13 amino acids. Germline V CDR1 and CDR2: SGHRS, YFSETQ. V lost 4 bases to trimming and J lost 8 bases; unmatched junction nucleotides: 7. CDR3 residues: CASSTQGAGEAFF. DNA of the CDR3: TGCGCCAGCAGCACTCAGGGGGCGGGAGAAGCTTTCTTT.

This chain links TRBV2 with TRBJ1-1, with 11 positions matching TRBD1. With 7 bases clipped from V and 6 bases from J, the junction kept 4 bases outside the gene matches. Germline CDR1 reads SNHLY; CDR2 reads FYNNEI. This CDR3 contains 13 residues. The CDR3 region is CASNLGQGAEAFF. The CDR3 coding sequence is TGTGCCAGCAATCTGGGACAGGGGGCTGAAGCTTTCTTT.

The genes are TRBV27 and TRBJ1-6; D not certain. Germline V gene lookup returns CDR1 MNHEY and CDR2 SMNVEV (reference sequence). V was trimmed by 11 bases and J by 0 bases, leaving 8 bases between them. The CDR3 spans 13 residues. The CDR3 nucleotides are TGTGCCTTGAGCCTCTCCTATAATTCACCCCTCCACTTT. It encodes CALSLSYNSPLHF.

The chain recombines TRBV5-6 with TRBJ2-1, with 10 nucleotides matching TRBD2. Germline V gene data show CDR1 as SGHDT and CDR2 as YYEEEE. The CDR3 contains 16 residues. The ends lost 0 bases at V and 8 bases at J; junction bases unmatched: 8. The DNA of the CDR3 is TGTGCCAGCAGCTTGGATGGTAGCGGGGGGCTCTATGAGCAGTTCTTC. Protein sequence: CASSLDGSGGLYEQFF.

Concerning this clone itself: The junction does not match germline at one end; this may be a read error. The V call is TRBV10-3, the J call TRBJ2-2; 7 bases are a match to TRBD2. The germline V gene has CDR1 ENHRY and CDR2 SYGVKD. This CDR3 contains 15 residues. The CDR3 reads CASSDGGSAAGELFF. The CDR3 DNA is TGTGCCAGCAGTGATGGCGGGAGCGCCGCCGGGGAGCTGTTTTTT.

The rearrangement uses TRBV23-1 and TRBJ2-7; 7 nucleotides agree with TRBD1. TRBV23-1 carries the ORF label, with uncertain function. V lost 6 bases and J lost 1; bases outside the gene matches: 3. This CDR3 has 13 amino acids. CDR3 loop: CASSWTGSYEQYF. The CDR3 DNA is TGCGCCAGCAGCTGGACAGGATCCTACGAGCAGTACTTC.

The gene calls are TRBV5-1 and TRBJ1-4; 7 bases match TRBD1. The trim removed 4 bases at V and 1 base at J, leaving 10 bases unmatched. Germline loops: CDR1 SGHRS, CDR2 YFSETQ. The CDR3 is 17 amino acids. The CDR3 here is CASSPSLRDRTNEKLFF. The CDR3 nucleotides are TGCGCCAGCAGCCCCTCTCTTCGGGACAGAACTAATGAAAAACTGTTTTTT.

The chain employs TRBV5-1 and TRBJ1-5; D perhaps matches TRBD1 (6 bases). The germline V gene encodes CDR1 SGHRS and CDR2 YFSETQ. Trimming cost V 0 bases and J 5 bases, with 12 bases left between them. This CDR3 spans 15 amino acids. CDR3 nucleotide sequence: TGCGCCAGCAGCTTGGGTTCAGGGGTCTATCAGCCCCAGCATTTT. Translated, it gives CASSLGSGVYQPQHF.

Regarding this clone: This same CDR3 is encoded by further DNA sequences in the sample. The CDR3 reads CASSLSGVQETQYF. DNA for the CDR3: TGCGCCAGCAGCTTGTCGGGTGTCCAAGAGACCCAGTACTTC. The chain couples TRBV5-1 to TRBJ2-5; D is undetermined. The V gene's germline CDR1 is SGHRS and CDR2 YFSETQ. The V end was cut by 1 base, the J end by 1 base, with 8 bases between. This CDR3 has 14 residues.

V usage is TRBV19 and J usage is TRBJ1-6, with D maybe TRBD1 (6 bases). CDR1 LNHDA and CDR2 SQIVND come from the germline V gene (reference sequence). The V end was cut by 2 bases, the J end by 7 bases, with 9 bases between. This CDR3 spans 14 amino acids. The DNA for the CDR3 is TGTGCCAGTAGTATATCAGGGGACAATTCACCCCTCCACTTT. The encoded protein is CASSISGDNSPLHF.